This TCR beta chain was captured in a study of early stage breast cancer tumors. About the study: Invasive lobular carcinomas made up about 35% of the 12 ER+/PR+/HER2- tumors. Study-wide findings and caveats: Commonly generated sequences made up most enriched TCRB sequences shared between patients. Tumors had about 2.3-fold higher T cell density than normal breast.

Generated by immunoSEQ multiplex PCR, the TCRdb table keeps only in-frame clones and is missing some. Of 60,000 to 80,000 clones listed, 65% to 80% are singletons. The CDR3 sequence is 15 residues long. Trimming stripped 0 bases from V and 7 bases from J, with 16 bases between. CDR1 is GTSNPN, CDR2 SVGIG, per germline (reference sequence). Note on this clone: The antigen remains undetermined.

The sequence was collected from a person in their sixties with breast cancer. The chain couples TRBV30 to TRBJ2-4; D gene ambiguous. The sequencing input was blood. CDR3: CAWSVKLGLGNIQYF. CDR3 DNA: TGTGCCTGGAGTGTCAAGTTGGGCCTGGGGAACATTCAGTACTTC.